This T cell receptor (beta chain) was observed in a study of technical replicates of blood from a handful of donors. Germline V gives CDR1 SQVTM, CDR2 ANQGSEA. The CDR3 consists of 12 residues. Trimming stripped 7 bases from V and 2 bases from J, with 12 bases between. Assay: immunoSEQ multiplex PCR; the TCRdb copy retains only in-frame clones and omits some. This sample has more than 65,000 clones; about 93% occur once, and the top ten carry about 0.4%. The material sequenced was T cells isolated from PBMCs. This TCR came from a human donor in good health. The V gene is TRBV29-1, the J gene TRBJ2-7; D gene uncertain. CDR3 sequence: CSAAGFTYEQYF. In DNA, the CDR3 is TGCAGCGCTGCAGGTTTTACCTACGAGCAGTACTTC.